This T cell receptor (beta chain) was sequenced in a study of T cells in Graves' hyperthyroidism and ophthalmopathy (dated by TCRdb to 2018 to 2020). With respect to the entire study: Peripheral blood samples were taken at initial diagnosis, before any treatment was given. A discovery cohort of around 98 patients, roughly 40 with Graves' ophthalmopathy and about 58 with stable Graves' hyperthyroidism, was used to find distinguishing TCR V-J signatures. An independent validation cohort of around 19 hyperthyroidism patients and about 16 patients who later progressed to ophthalmopathy tested prospective prediction of ophthalmopathy. The approximately 98 discovery patients were randomly divided into training and test sets at a 7:3 ratio. In addition, the study compared T-cell repertoires in thyroid tissue and in blood from six Graves' hyperthyroidism patients. Once sampling was done, hyperthyroidism patients were given methimazole at a starting dose of 30 mg daily, whereas ophthalmopathy patients were given high-dose intravenous methylprednisolone. The paper describes TCR Vbeta CDR3 sequencing of 130 to 150 peripheral blood samples, made up of around 41 ophthalmopathy patients, roughly 80 hyperthyroidism patients and roughly 17 progressor patients. Beyond this particular receptor, the publication reports: In validation, progression to ophthalmopathy was predicted by the model with 70% to 71% sensitivity and around 76% specificity, a median of about 6.4 months before onset. A 13 V-J signature model separated ophthalmopathy from stable hyperthyroidism, with about 88% sensitivity and 81% to 83% specificity in cross-validation and 80%/75% in testing. Most expanded thyroid clonotypes (frequency above 0.001) were also detected in blood, suggesting blood repertoires may reflect thyroid immune responses. Sample size was not statistically predetermined, and blinding of investigators to group allocation was not performed.

Hyperthyroidism patients were aged 18 to 65 years and newly diagnosed, with disease duration of less than 2 months. Exclusion was applied to patients with uncontrolled infections, other autoimmune diseases, pregnancy or lactation. Diagnoses were based on clinical symptoms, serum thyroxine and TRAb, thyroid ultrasound and orbital computed tomography. For progressor patients, blood was drawn at the first diagnosis of hyperthyroidism, before any ophthalmopathy symptoms had appeared. PBMCs were isolated from approximately 10 ml of fresh peripheral blood by Ficoll-Paque density gradient centrifugation. Progressor patients were defined as those initially diagnosed with Graves' hyperthyroidism in whom ophthalmopathy developed during follow-up. Trizol reagent was used to extract total RNA, and RNA quality was then checked on an Agilent 2100 Bioanalyzer. CDR1 LNHDA and CDR2 SQIVND are derived from the germline V gene (reference sequence). From the cysteine up to the phenylalanine, the CDR3 has a length of 17 residues. The CDR3 DNA has 51 bases and is translated from base 1. V sheds 4 bases and J sheds 4 bases, leaving 20 bases between their ends.

On this clonotype itself: The target of this receptor is not known. Per-nucleotide qualities are absent, and no much larger clonotype sits a single base away.

The TCR beta CDR3 regions were amplified from the RNA transcripts. The TCR CDR3 was subjected to a first round of RT-PCR using the HTBI primer set and the Qiagen OneStep RT-PCR kit. A second multiplex PCR round built the libraries, followed by size selection and purification. Paired-end sequencing of the libraries was performed with 100 bp reads on an Illumina HiSeq2000. For the original study's pipeline: Raw data were processed with SOAPnuke, discarding reads with adapters, uncalled bases, mean Phred below 15, or no exact constant-primer or identifier match. COPE v1.2.5 was used to merge high-quality paired reads, and clonotypes were defined as unique nucleotide sequences. MiTCR v1.1 was used to align clonotypes to the IMGT TRBV, TRBD and TRBJ reference segments. Only V-J combinations with frequency above 0.0001, covering 99.2% of repertoires, were analysed. A TCS score was defined as the ratio between F50 (clonal expansion) and ExV (chaos), using BLOSUM62-based TCRdist between CDR3 peptides within each V-J. Welch's t-statistics and random forest reduced fewer than 600 V-J features to 13, which were used in a naive Bayes classifier (R e1071). TCRdb took the public reads, trimmed them with fastp at Q25, ran MiXCR for clone calling and kept in-frame beta chains. Each CDR3 protein gets just one entry, which takes the most common genes and DNA from the rows behind it. It is TCRdb's table, rather than the study itself, that gives the V and J calls and clone size. The sample has about 380,000 distinct CDR3 sequences on record, 13% of them singletons. The ten largest make up around 20% of the sample.

This sequence uses TRBV19 and TRBJ1-5; the best D guess is TRBD1, with 5 bases matching. Sequenced input: blood. The origin of this receptor is a man aged 25 to 40 with Graves' hyperthyroidism that later progressed to Graves' ophthalmopathy. The CDR3 reads as follows: CASSTARGILGNQPQHF. The sequenced DNA: TGTGCCAGTAGTACGGCCCGGGGCATTTTGGGGAATCAGCCCCAGCATTTT.